Sequencing of this T cell receptor beta chain was carried out in a study of cytomegalovirus exposure and HLA in healthy donors. In the PCR, 60 Vbeta and 13 Jbeta primers were used. Generated by immunoSEQ multiplex PCR, the TCRdb table keeps only in-frame clones and is missing some. The sample holds around 120,000 clones, roughly 69% seen once. From germline, CDR1 is SNHLY and CDR2 FYNNEI. CDR3 length equals 13 residues. The V and J ends lost 4 bases and 5 bases respectively, with 11 bases between them. As regards this clone: The antigen remains undetermined.

Study-wide results and caveats: Later analysis reportedly placed an Asian-associated ancestry cluster below the roughly 700-donor mean in N-insertions. In a later analysis, common viral pathogens appeared linked to several of the most significant clusters. The authors reported that TCR beta sequences could predict HLA-A and HLA-B alleles. These predictions were accurate for most subjects in the first cohort. Across HLA loci, a later analysis found differing TCR association rates, with DRB1 most and HLA-C fewest.

The genes are TRBV2 and TRBJ1-1; TRBD1 might be the D (6 bases). The source is a man aged 50-59 years in good health and CMV-seropositive. Material: PBMCs. The DNA of the CDR3 is TGTGCCAGCAGTGGAGACAGGAAGACTGAAGCTTTCTTT. Residues: CASSGDRKTEAFF.